This TCR beta chain was documented in a study of blood T cell repertoires in COVID-19. Overall study: Samples representing acute and convalescent COVID-19 were sourced from the United States, Italy and Spain. T cells, B-cell-depleted T cells, or PBMCs supplied cDNA or gDNA.

Germline CDR1 and CDR2: WSHSY and SAAADI. V was shortened by 0 bases and J by 0 bases, with 6 bases between the two germline ends. This CDR3 spans 15 amino acids. This clone appeared a single time. Original data processing: Estimation of nucleated cell counts was performed using reference gene primer amplification. Some clones are missing from TCRdb's copy, which holds only in-frame ones; the method was immunoSEQ multiplex PCR. The V and J calls and the clone size are those of that table, but D and trimming were determined from the DNA. The repertoire consists of 250,000 to 350,000 clones, with about nine tenths occurring once and the leading ten covering about 2.2%.

The sequenced material came from peripheral blood. This clonotype originated in a woman aged 50 to 65 who had recovered from COVID-19. The chain has TRBV10-2 and TRBJ2-1, with D possibly matching TRBD2 (5 bases). Here the CDR3 DNA reads TGCGCCAGCAGTGAGTCGGCGGGCTCCTACAATGAGCAGTTCTTC. Amino acid sequence: CASSESAGSYNEQFF.